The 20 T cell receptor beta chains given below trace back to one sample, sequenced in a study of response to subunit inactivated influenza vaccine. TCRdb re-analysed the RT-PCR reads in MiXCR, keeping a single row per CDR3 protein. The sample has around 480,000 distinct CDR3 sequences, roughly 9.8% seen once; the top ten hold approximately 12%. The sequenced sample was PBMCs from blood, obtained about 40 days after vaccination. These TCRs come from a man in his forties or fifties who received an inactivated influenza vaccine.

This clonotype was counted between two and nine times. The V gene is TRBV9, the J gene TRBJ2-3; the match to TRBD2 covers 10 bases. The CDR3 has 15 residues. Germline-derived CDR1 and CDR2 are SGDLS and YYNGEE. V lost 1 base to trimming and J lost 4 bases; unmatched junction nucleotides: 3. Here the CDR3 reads CASSVIAGGPDTQYF. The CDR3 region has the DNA TGTGCCAGCAGCGTAATAGCGGGGGGTCCAGATACGCAGTATTTT.

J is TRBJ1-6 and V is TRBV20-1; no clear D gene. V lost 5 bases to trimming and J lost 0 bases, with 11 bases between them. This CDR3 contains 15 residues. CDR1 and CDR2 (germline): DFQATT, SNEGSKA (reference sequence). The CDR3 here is CSAQHTSSYNSPLHF. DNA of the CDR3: TGCAGTGCTCAACACACGAGCTCCTATAATTCACCCCTCCACTTT.

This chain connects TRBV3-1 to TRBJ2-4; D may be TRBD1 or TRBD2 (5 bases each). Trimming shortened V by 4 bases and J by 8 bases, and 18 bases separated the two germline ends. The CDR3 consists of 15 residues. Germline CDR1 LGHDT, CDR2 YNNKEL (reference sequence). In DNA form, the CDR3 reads TGTGCCAGCAGCCCCTCGACCTACCGAGGGGACATTCAGTACTTC. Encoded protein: CASSPSTYRGDIQYF.

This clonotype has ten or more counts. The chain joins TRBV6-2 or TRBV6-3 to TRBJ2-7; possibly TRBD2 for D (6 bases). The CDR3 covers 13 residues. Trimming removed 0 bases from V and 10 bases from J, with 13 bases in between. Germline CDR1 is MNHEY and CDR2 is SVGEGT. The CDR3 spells CASSYSVDYLQYF. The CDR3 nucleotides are TGTGCCAGCAGTTACTCGGTGGACTACCTTCAGTACTTC.

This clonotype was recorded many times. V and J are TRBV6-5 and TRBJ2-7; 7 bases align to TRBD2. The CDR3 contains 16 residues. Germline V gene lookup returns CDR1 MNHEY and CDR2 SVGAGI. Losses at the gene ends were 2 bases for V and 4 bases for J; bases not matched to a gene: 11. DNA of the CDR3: TGTGCCAGCAGTTACAGAGGCGGCGGGAGCGGATACGAGCAGTACTTC. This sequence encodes CASSYRGGGSGYEQYF.

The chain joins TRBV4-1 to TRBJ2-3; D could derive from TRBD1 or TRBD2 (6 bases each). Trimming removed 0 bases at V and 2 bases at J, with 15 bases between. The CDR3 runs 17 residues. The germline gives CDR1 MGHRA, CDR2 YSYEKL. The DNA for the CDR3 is TGCGCCAGCAGCCAAGAGCCTCCCGGGGGCCACACAGATACGCAGTATTTT. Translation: CASSQEPPGGHTDTQYF.

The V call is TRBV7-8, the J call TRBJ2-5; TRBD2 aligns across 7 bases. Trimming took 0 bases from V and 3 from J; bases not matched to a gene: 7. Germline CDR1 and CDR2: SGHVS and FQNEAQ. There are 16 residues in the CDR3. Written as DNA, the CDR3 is TGTGCCAGCAGCTTAGCGAGGACTAGGGGTGAAGAGACCCAGTACTTC. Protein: CASSLARTRGEETQYF.

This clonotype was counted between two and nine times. The CDR3, as DNA: TGTGCCAGCAGTTACGGGGGGACTCTATCTGGGGCCAACGTCCTGACTTTC. Protein product: CASSYGGTLSGANVLTF. The rearrangement uses TRBV6-5 and TRBJ2-6, with D possibly being TRBD2 (6 bases). The CDR3 has 17 residues. Germline V gives CDR1 MNHEY, CDR2 SVGAGI. Trimming removed 2 bases at V and 1 base at J, with 12 bases between.

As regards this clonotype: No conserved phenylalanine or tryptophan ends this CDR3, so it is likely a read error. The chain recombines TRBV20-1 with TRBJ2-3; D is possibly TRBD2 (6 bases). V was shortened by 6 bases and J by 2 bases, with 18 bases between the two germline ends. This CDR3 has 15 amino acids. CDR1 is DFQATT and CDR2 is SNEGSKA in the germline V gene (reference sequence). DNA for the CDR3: TGCAGTGCCCACCCCGGGACTCTAACCACAGATACGCAGTATTCT. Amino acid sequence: CSAHPGTLTTDTQYS.

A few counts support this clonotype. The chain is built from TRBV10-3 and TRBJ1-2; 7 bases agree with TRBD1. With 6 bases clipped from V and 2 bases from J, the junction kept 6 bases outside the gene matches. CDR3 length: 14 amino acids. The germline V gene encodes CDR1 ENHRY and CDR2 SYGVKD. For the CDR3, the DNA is TGTGCCATCAGCCCAGGGGGGGACAACTATGGCTACACCTTC. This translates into CAISPGGDNYGYTF.

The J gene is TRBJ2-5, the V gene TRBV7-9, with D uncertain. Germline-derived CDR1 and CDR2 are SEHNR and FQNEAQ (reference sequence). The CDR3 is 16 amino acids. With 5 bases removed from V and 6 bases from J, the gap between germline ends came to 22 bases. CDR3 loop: CASSIEAGPDVKTQYF. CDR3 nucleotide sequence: TGTGCCAGCAGCATAGAAGCCGGGCCGGATGTAAAGACCCAGTACTTC.

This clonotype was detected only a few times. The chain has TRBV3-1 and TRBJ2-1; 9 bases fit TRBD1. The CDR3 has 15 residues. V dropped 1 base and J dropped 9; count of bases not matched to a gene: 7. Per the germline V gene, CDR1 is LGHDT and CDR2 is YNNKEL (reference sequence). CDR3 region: CASSQAGQGLSEQFF. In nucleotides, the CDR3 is TGTGCCAGCAGCCAAGCAGGACAGGGGCTAAGTGAGCAGTTCTTC.

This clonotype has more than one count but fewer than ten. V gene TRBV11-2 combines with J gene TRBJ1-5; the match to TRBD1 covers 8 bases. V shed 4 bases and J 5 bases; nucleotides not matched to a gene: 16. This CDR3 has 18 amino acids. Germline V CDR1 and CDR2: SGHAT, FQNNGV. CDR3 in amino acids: CASSSAAVMQGAYQPQHF. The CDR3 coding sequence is TGTGCCAGCAGCTCGGCGGCGGTCATGCAGGGGGCCTATCAGCCCCAGCATTTT.

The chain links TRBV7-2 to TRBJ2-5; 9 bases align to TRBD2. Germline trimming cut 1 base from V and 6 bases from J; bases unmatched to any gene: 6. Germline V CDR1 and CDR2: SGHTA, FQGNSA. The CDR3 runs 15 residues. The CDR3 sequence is CASSLGGRAAQTQYF. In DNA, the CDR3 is TGTGCCAGCAGCTTAGGCGGGAGGGCTGCGCAGACCCAGTACTTC.

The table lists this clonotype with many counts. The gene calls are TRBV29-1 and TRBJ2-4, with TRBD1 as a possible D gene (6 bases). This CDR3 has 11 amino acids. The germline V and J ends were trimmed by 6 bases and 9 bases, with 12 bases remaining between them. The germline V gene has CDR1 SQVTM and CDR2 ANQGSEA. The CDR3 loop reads CSVAGERIQYF. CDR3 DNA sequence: TGCAGCGTGGCAGGGGAGCGCATTCAGTACTTC.

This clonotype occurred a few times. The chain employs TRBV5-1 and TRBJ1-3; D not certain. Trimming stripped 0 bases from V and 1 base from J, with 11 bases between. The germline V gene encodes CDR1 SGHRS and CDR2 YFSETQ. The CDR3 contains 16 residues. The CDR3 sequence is CASSLVGVDSGNTIYF. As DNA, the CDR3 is TGCGCCAGCAGCTTGGTCGGGGTGGATTCTGGAAACACCATATATTTT.

CDR3 region: CSARYLGAGTEAFF. CDR3 DNA sequence: TGCAGTGCTAGGTATCTGGGGGCCGGCACTGAAGCTTTCTTT. The rearrangement joins TRBV20-1 to TRBJ1-1; D possibly corresponds to TRBD1 (6 bases). The length of the CDR3 is 14 residues. Trimming left V 3 bases short and J 4 bases short, with 15 bases between. The V gene's germline CDR1 is DFQATT and CDR2 SNEGSKA (reference sequence).

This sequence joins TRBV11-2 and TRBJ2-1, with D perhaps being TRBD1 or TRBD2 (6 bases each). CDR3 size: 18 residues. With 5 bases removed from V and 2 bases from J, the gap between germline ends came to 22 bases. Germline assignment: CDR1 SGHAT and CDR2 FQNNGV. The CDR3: CASSERTGDKWTYNEQFF. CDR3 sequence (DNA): TGTGCCAGCAGCGAAAGGACGGGGGACAAATGGACCTACAATGAGCAGTTCTTC.

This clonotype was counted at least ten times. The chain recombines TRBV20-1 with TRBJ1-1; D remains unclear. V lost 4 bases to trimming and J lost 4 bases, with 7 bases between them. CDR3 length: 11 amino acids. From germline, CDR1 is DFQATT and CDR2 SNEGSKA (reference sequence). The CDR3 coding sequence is TGCAGTGCTACCCGGGGCACTGAAGCTTTCTTT. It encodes CSATRGTEAFF.

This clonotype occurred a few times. The CDR3 DNA sequence: TGTGCCAGCAGTTACTCTGACAGGGGCTGGGAGCAGTACTTC. Protein product: CASSYSDRGWEQYF. The rearrangement links TRBV6-5 to TRBJ2-7, with TRBD1 matching 8 bases. The CDR3 loop spans 14 amino acids. The V segment lost 0 bases and the J segment 7 bases; nucleotides outside the gene matches: 5. The germline gives CDR1 MNHEY, CDR2 SVGAGI.